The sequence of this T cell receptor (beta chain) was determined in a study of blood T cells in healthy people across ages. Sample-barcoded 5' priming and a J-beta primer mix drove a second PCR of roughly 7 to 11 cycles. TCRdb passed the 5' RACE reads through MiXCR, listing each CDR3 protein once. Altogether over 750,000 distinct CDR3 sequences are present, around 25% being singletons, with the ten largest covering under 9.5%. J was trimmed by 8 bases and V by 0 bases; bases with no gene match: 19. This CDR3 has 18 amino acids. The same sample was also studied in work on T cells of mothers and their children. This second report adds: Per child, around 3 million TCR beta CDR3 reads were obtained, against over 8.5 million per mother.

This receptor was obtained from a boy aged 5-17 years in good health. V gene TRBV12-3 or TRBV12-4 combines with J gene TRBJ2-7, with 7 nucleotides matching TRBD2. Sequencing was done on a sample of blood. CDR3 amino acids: CASSLALAAVWGFGKQYF. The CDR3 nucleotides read TGTGCCAGCAGTTTAGCTCTAGCGGCGGTTTGGGGGTTCGGGAAGCAGTACTTC.